Below are 15 T cell receptor beta chains sequenced from a single sample in a study of blood T cells in healthy people across ages. A second PCR, run for about 6 to 12 cycles, used a sample-barcoded 5' primer plus a J-beta primer mix. TCRdb independently ran MiXCR on the 5' RACE reads; one entry per CDR3 protein. The sample lists some 1,800,000 distinct CDR3 sequences; 39% were seen once. Sequenced: blood. The receptors come from a human donor in good health.

This clonotype was seen a few times. The J gene is TRBJ2-7, the V gene TRBV7-9; TRBD2 agrees at 11 bases. After removal of 1 base from V and 5 bases from J, the junction contained 10 bases not matched to a gene. Germline lookup yields CDR1 SEHNR and CDR2 FQNEAQ (reference sequence). This CDR3 contains 17 residues. CDR3 in amino acids: CASSLGSGGASSDEQYF. DNA for the CDR3: TGTGCCAGCAGCTTAGGTAGCGGGGGGGCCTCTAGCGACGAGCAGTACTTC.

This clonotype was picked up a small number of times. This chain links TRBV10-3 with TRBJ2-7; 9 bases map to TRBD2. Germline V gives CDR1 ENHRY, CDR2 SYGVKD. V dropped 4 bases and J dropped 3; count of bases not matched to a gene: 4. The CDR3 length is 14 residues. DNA of the CDR3: TGTGCCATCAGTGTTAGCGGGGGTAACTACGAGCAGTACTTC. Its protein is CAISVSGGNYEQYF.

The J gene is TRBJ2-7, the V gene TRBV2; no reliable D call. Trimming cost V 8 bases and J 0 bases, with 14 bases left between them. CDR1 SNHLY and CDR2 FYNNEI come from the germline V gene. The CDR3 length is 14 residues. This CDR3 reads CASHKNSVSYEQYF. The CDR3 region has the DNA TGTGCCAGCCACAAAAACAGCGTCTCCTACGAGCAGTACTTC.

The V and J genes are TRBV20-1 and TRBJ1-1, with 7 bases fitting TRBD1. Trimming took 6 bases from V and 7 from J; bases not matched to a gene: 8. The CDR3 consists of 12 residues. Germline lookup yields CDR1 DFQATT and CDR2 SNEGSKA (reference sequence). The CDR3 region is CSALAGQLEAFF. In DNA, the CDR3 is TGCAGTGCCCTAGCGGGACAGCTTGAAGCTTTCTTT.

A few counts support this clonotype. The gene calls are TRBV3-1 and TRBJ1-6, with 7 bases identical to TRBD1. The germline CDR1 and CDR2 sequences are LGHDT and YNNKEL (reference sequence). V lost 0 bases to trimming and J lost 7 bases; unmatched junction nucleotides: 12. The CDR3 totals 18 residues. Written as DNA, the CDR3 is TGTGCCAGCAGCCAAGACCTTGAGCTAGACAGGGCAAATTCACCCCTCCACTTT. Translated: CASSQDLELDRANSPLHF.

This clonotype was counted only a few times. Written as DNA, the CDR3 is TGTGCCAGCATTATCAGGATCTTAGCCAAAAACATTCAGTACTTC. Protein product: CASIIRILAKNIQYF. The V gene is TRBV2, the J gene TRBJ2-4; D remains ambiguous. Germline V gene data show CDR1 as SNHLY and CDR2 as FYNNEI. The germline V and J ends were trimmed by 7 bases and 0 bases, with 13 bases remaining between them. This CDR3 has 15 residues.

As concerns this clonotype: One end of the junction varies from germline; a read error may be responsible. The chain has TRBV28 and TRBJ1-5, with 11 nucleotides matching TRBD1. Germline V gene lookup returns CDR1 MDHEN and CDR2 SYDVKM. The CDR3 sequence is 15 residues long. The CDR3 here is CGSSPDRGHGQPQHF. CDR3 coding DNA: TGTGGCAGCAGCCCGGACAGGGGGCACGGTCAGCCCCAGCATTTT.

V is TRBV5-1 and J is TRBJ2-2; TRBD2 might be the D (5 bases). This CDR3 region has 12 residues. The V gene's germline CDR1 is SGHRS and CDR2 YFSETQ. V was cut by 6 bases and J by 5 bases, with 8 bases left in between. Written as DNA, the CDR3 is TGCGCCAGCAATCGGGGTACCGGGGAGCTGTTTTTT. The encoded protein is CASNRGTGELFF.

CDR3 sequence (DNA): TGTGCCAGCAGCCAAGAGGGGCCCGGGGGGAATTCACCCCTCCACTTT. Protein: CASSQEGPGGNSPLHF. The V call is TRBV6-5, the J call TRBJ1-6, with D perhaps matching TRBD1 (5 bases). The V end was cut by 6 bases, the J end by 7 bases, with 19 bases between. This CDR3 spans 16 amino acids. Germline loops: CDR1 MNHEY, CDR2 SVGAGI.

This clonotype was found a few times. The V gene is TRBV6-5, the J gene TRBJ1-6; perhaps TRBD1 as D (6 bases). CDR1 MNHEY and CDR2 SVGAGI come from the germline V gene. This CDR3 is built from 15 residues. The V and J ends lost 5 bases and 8 bases respectively, with 16 bases between them. The chain's CDR3 is CASSPEQGGDSPLHF. The CDR3 nucleotides are TGTGCCAGCAGTCCTGAACAGGGTGGCGATTCACCCCTCCACTTT.

Regarding this clonotype: Its ends do not fully match the called genes, so a read error is possible. This chain links TRBV18 with TRBJ2-3; D is undetermined. Germline V gene lookup returns CDR1 KGHSH and CDR2 LQKENI. The CDR3 length is 18 residues. CDR3 protein: CASSPRWQGLTNTDTQYF. In DNA, the CDR3 is TGTGCCAGCTCACCAAGGTGGCAAGGCTTAACGAACACAGACACGCAGTATTTT. The full variable domain, rest sourced from reference TRBV18 and TRBJ2-3, is NAGVMQNPRHLVRRRGQEARLRCSPMKGHSHVYWYRQLPEEGLKFMVYLQKENIIDESGMPKERFSAEFPKEGPSILRIQQVVRGDSAAYFCASSPRWQGLTNTDTQYFGPGTRLTVL.

The genes are TRBV6-2 or TRBV6-3 and TRBJ2-2, with 13 bases aligning to TRBD2. The CDR3 totals 21 residues. With V trimmed by 7 bases and J by 0 bases, 17 bases remained unmatched. Germline values: CDR1 MNHEY, CDR2 SVGEGT. As DNA, the CDR3 is TGTGCCAGCAAGTCTTACAGAACGACTAGCGGGGGGAGTTCGAACACCGGGGAGCTGTTTTTT. This encodes CASKSYRTTSGGSSNTGELFF.

The V and J genes are TRBV12-3 or TRBV12-4 and TRBJ1-5; tentatively, D is TRBD1 (5 bases). The CDR3 is 15 residues long. V lost 3 bases, J lost 4 bases, and 13 bases lay in between. The CDR3 nucleotides are TGTGCCAGCAGTTTTGGGCAGGGTTCGAATCAGCCCCAGCATTTT. Translation: CASSFGQGSNQPQHF.

This clonotype was detected only once. This rearrangement joins TRBV27 to TRBJ1-1, with D maybe TRBD1 (5 bases). The CDR3 has 13 amino acids. Germline V lookup: CDR1 MNHEY, CDR2 SMNVEV (reference sequence). V was pared by 3 bases and J by 6 bases, with 11 bases between. CDR3 coding DNA: TGTGCCAGCAGTTTCCTCGGGGGGGCTGAAGCTTTCTTT. Protein sequence: CASSFLGGAEAFF.

The genes are TRBV7-2 and TRBJ2-7; maybe TRBD1 (6 bases). Germline lookup yields CDR1 SGHTA and CDR2 FQGNSA. This CDR3 contains 14 residues. Trimming took off 5 bases at V and 6 bases at J, with 17 bases between the two ends. As DNA, the CDR3 is TGTGCCAGCAGCCCCTCAGGGGCAGCTACCGAGCAGTACTTC. Its protein is CASSPSGAATEQYF.